The clone carrying this T cell receptor (beta chain) was seen repeatedly, ten times or more. Germline V gives CDR1 KGHDR, CDR2 SFDVKD. The V end was cut by 7 bases, the J end by 9 bases, with 9 bases between. This CDR3 is 11 amino acids long. This sample stems from a study of human T cells and chemical hapten exposure. Study at large: The study enrolled mostly female patients with alopecia areata, totalis or universalis.

TCRdb used MiXCR to reprocess the RACE reads, holding one entry per CDR3 protein. The table shows tens of thousands of distinct CDR3 sequences, with roughly 7.6% occurring only once. Time point meaning: patch test 1, 2 weeks after DPC sensitization. Treatment meaning: therapeutic diphenylcyclopropenone sensitization with weekly scalp DPC. This rearrangement joins TRBV24-1 to TRBJ2-1, with D perhaps given as TRBD1 or TRBD2 (5 bases each). This sample comprised whole blood, obtained in connection with sensitization to the hapten diphenylcyclopropenone (DPC). This TCR came from a woman in her twenties or thirties with alopecia areata. Some clones in this sample may be carry-over from other donors' samples. CDR3 in amino acids: CATSWGTEQFF. CDR3 sequence (DNA): TGTGCCACCAGCTGGGGGACTGAGCAGTTCTTC.